A selection of T cell receptor beta chains follows, all from one sample in a study of blood T cell repertoires in COVID-19. Sequencing used immunoSEQ multiplex PCR; TCRdb keeps in-frame clones, though not all of them. This table holds more than 35,000 clones, more than 80% found once. The sample comprised peripheral blood. All receptors come from a man in his fifties with active or convalescent COVID-19. CDR3s include the opening cysteine and the closing phenylalanine or tryptophan. The order of the fields is J gene, clone size, D gene, V gene, CDR3 DNA, CDR3 protein. The D gene is left open where the match is weak. Size is omitted from some rows. Given values are once, few, many or a class for expanded clones.

J gene: TRBJ2-1
clone size: -
D gene: TRBD2
V gene: TRBV19
CDR3 DNA: TGTGCCAGTAATCTTTTTAGCGGGGGTACGAATGAGCAGTTCTTC
CDR3 protein: CASNLFSGGTNEQFF

J gene: TRBJ1-2
clone size: -
D gene: TRBD1
V gene: TRBV18
CDR3 DNA: TGTGCCAGCTCGTCCAGACAGGGCGGAGGCTACACCTTC
CDR3 protein: CASSSRQGGGYTF

J gene: TRBJ2-7
clone size: once
D gene: -
V gene: TRBV5-6
CDR3 DNA: TGTGCCAGCAGCTTCCGGGACTCCCATTACGAGCAGTACTTC
CDR3 protein: CASSFRDSHYEQYF

J gene: TRBJ1-6
clone size: -
D gene: -
V gene: TRBV2
CDR3 DNA: TGTGCCAGCAGTGAGGTGCCGGGAAGGAGCTCACCCCTCCACTTT
CDR3 protein: CASSEVPGRSSPLHF

J gene: TRBJ2-5
clone size: few
D gene: TRBD2
V gene: TRBV3-1/TRBV3-2
CDR3 DNA: TGTGCCAGCAGCCTTGTCCAGCGGGCTAGCGGGGGAGAGACCCAGTACTTC
CDR3 protein: CASSLVQRASGGETQYF

J gene: TRBJ1-2
clone size: -
D gene: -
V gene: TRBV27
CDR3 DNA: TGTGCCAGCAGTTTGCGTGGACAGCTCTATGGCTACACCTTC
CDR3 protein: CASSLRGQLYGYTF

J gene: TRBJ2-7
clone size: -
D gene: -
V gene: TRBV12-5
CDR3 DNA: TGTGCTAGTGGTTTGGGACGGGCCTACGAGCAGTACTTC
CDR3 protein: CASGLGRAYEQYF

J gene: TRBJ1-5
clone size: -
D gene: -
V gene: TRBV5-1
CDR3 DNA: TGCGCCAGCAGCTTAGCCGGGTTCGGCAATCAGCCCCAGCATTTT
CDR3 protein: CASSLAGFGNQPQHF

J gene: TRBJ1-2
clone size: -
D gene: TRBD1
V gene: TRBV7-8
CDR3 DNA: TGTGCCAGCAGCCGGGGACAGTCCTATGGCTACACCTTC
CDR3 protein: CASSRGQSYGYTF

J gene: TRBJ2-5
clone size: -
D gene: -
V gene: TRBV19
CDR3 DNA: TGTGCCAGTAGTATGGACTGGGGATGGGAGACCCAGTACTTC
CDR3 protein: CASSMDWGWETQYF

J gene: TRBJ2-3
clone size: -
D gene: TRBD2
V gene: TRBV10-1
CDR3 DNA: TGCGCCAGCCCCGCCGTCCCGCGGGGGGTCTACACAGATACGCAGTATTTT
CDR3 protein: CASPAVPRGVYTDTQYF

J gene: TRBJ1-2
clone size: -
D gene: -
V gene: TRBV7-2
CDR3 DNA: TGTGCCAGCAGCTTAGTAGGTGGAAGGGAGGATGGCTACACCTTC
CDR3 protein: CASSLVGGREDGYTF

J gene: TRBJ1-2
clone size: -
D gene: -
V gene: TRBV12-3/TRBV12-4
CDR3 DNA: TGTGCCAGCAGTCCGTGGGGGGGCGATGGCTACACCTTC
CDR3 protein: CASSPWGGDGYTF

J gene: TRBJ2-3
clone size: -
D gene: TRBD2
V gene: TRBV4-1
CDR3 DNA: TGCGCCAGCAGCCAAACTAGCGGTAGTAGCACAGATACGCAGTATTTT
CDR3 protein: CASSQTSGSSTDTQYF

J gene: TRBJ1-5
clone size: once
D gene: -
V gene: TRBV5-6
CDR3 DNA: TGTGCCAGCAGCAAAGGACAGCTCAATCAGCCCCAGCATTTT
CDR3 protein: CASSKGQLNQPQHF

J gene: TRBJ1-2
clone size: -
D gene: -
V gene: TRBV10-3
CDR3 DNA: TGTGCCATCAGTCAGGACAGCTATGGCTACACCTTC
CDR3 protein: CAISQDSYGYTF

J gene: TRBJ1-5
clone size: -
D gene: -
V gene: TRBV10-2
CDR3 DNA: TGCGCCAGCAGTACGTCAGGCTGGGAGCCCCAGCATTTT
CDR3 protein: CASSTSGWEPQHF

J gene: TRBJ2-3
clone size: -
D gene: TRBD2
V gene: TRBV30
CDR3 DNA: TGTGCCGCTACTAGCGGGGGGGCAGATACGCAGTATTTT
CDR3 protein: CAATSGGADTQYF

J gene: TRBJ1-3
clone size: -
D gene: TRBD1
V gene: TRBV18
CDR3 DNA: TGTGCCAGCTCACCCGCGGGGACAGGGGCTTTAGGAAACACCATATATTTT
CDR3 protein: CASSPAGTGALGNTIYF

J gene: TRBJ1-5
clone size: -
D gene: TRBD1
V gene: TRBV19
CDR3 DNA: TGTGCCAGTAGTAGACACCCTGGGACAGGGTTTGATAGCAATCAGCCCCAGCATTTT
CDR3 protein: CASSRHPGTGFDSNQPQHF

J gene: TRBJ2-1
clone size: once
D gene: TRBD2
V gene: TRBV9
CDR3 DNA: TGTGCCAGCGCCCTAGCGGGGAGCTCCTACAATGAGCAGTTCTTC
CDR3 protein: CASALAGSSYNEQFF

J gene: TRBJ2-5
clone size: -
D gene: TRBD1
V gene: TRBV4-1
CDR3 DNA: TGCGCCAGCAGCCAACTGGGAAAGGGACAGAAGCAAGAGACCCAGTACTTC
CDR3 protein: CASSQLGKGQKQETQYF

J gene: TRBJ1-1
clone size: -
D gene: -
V gene: TRBV9
CDR3 DNA: TGTGCCAGCAGCGCCCAGACAGTGAACACTGAAGCTTTCTTT
CDR3 protein: CASSAQTVNTEAFF

J gene: TRBJ2-1
clone size: few
D gene: TRBD1
V gene: TRBV7-2
CDR3 DNA: TGTGCCAGCAGCCGGACAGGTGTTGAGCAGTTCTTC
CDR3 protein: CASSRTGVEQFF

J gene: TRBJ1-5
clone size: -
D gene: -
V gene: TRBV19
CDR3 DNA: TGTGCCAGTAGTCCTCAGCTCGACAGTGGCTATCAGCCCCAGCATTTT
CDR3 protein: CASSPQLDSGYQPQHF

J gene: TRBJ2-5
clone size: medium-sized
D gene: -
V gene: TRBV9
CDR3 DNA: TGTGCCAGCAGCGTAGGCGGGGTAGAGACCCAGTACTTC
CDR3 protein: CASSVGGVETQYF

J gene: TRBJ1-2
clone size: -
D gene: TRBD1
V gene: TRBV9
CDR3 DNA: TGTGCCAGCAGCTCCCGGCGGACAGGGGATGGCTACACCTTC
CDR3 protein: CASSSRRTGDGYTF

J gene: TRBJ2-1
clone size: -
D gene: -
V gene: TRBV5-5
CDR3 DNA: TGTGCCAGCAGCGACTCCGGACAGAGGACCTACAATGAGCAGTTCTTC
CDR3 protein: CASSDSGQRTYNEQFF